Presented here are 30 T cell receptor beta chains from one specimen sequenced in a study of PD-1 blockade in classical Hodgkin lymphoma. Repertoires were generated with immunoSEQ multiplex PCR, while TCRdb's copy carries only in-frame clones and drops some. This table holds more than 50,000 clones, over 70% found once. Each of the patients experienced relapse following autologous stem cell transplantation, and their brentuximab vedotin exposure differed. The sample was peripheral blood mononuclear cells (PBMCs), taken before the second cycle of nivolumab. The origin of the receptors is a human donor with classical Hodgkin lymphoma.

DNA for the CDR3: TGTGCCAGCAGTCCGACATCCGGCAGGGATAATGAAAAACTGTTTTTT. This encodes CASSPTSGRDNEKLFF. V and J are TRBV5-4 and TRBJ1-4; TRBD1 is a possible D gene (5 bases). The length of the CDR3 is 16 residues. CDR1 SGHNT and CDR2 YYREEE come from the germline V gene (reference sequence). V lost 5 bases and J 4 bases, leaving 18 bases between the germline ends.

The V and J genes are TRBV30 and TRBJ1-2; D perhaps matches TRBD1 (5 bases). This CDR3 is 12 amino acids long. Trimming shortened V by 5 bases and J by 5 bases, and 12 bases separated the two germline ends. Germline CDR1 and CDR2: GTSNPN and SVGIG (reference sequence). CDR3 sequence: CAWALGAYGYTF. CDR3 coding DNA: TGTGCCTGGGCCCTTGGGGCATATGGCTACACCTTC.

The genes are TRBV27 and TRBJ2-2; the D is unclear. V was shortened by 4 bases and J by 7 bases, with 7 bases between the two germline ends. Per the germline V gene, CDR1 is MNHEY and CDR2 is SMNVEV (reference sequence). The CDR3 is made up of 12 amino acids. The CDR3: CASSSQGGELFF. As DNA, the CDR3 is TGTGCCAGCAGTTCCCAAGGCGGGGAGCTGTTTTTT.

The chain combines TRBV18 with TRBJ1-6; D is unclear. V was cut by 8 bases and J by 7 bases, with 12 bases left in between. This CDR3 region has 13 residues. Germline V CDR1 and CDR2: KGHSH, LQKENI. CDR3 in amino acids: CASRGFKNSPLHF. In DNA form, the CDR3 reads TGTGCCAGCCGAGGGTTCAAGAATTCACCCCTCCACTTT.

J is TRBJ1-3 and V is TRBV4-1, with TRBD1 as a possible D gene (5 bases). This CDR3 has 16 residues. From germline, CDR1 is MGHRA and CDR2 YSYEKL. V gave up 0 bases and J gave up 5 bases, with 14 bases separating them. CDR3 nucleotides: TGCGCCAGCAGCCAAGATTTAAGGGGTGGGAGAAACACCATATATTTT. It encodes CASSQDLRGGRNTIYF.

This CDR3 reads CASSIRGWIDTQYF. The DNA of the CDR3 is TGTGCCAGTAGTATCCGGGGGTGGATAGATACGCAGTATTTT. V and J are TRBV19 and TRBJ2-3; D may be TRBD2 (6 bases). The V gene's germline CDR1 is LNHDA and CDR2 SQIVND (reference sequence). The length of the CDR3 is 14 residues. Trimming shortened V by 3 bases and J by 5 bases, and 12 bases separated the two germline ends.

The chain combines TRBV25-1 with TRBJ2-7, with a weak D call TRBD2 (6 bases). Germline V gene data show CDR1 as MGHDK and CDR2 as SYGVNS. This CDR3 is 15 amino acids long. Trimming shortened V by 6 bases and J by 0 bases, and 15 bases separated the two germline ends. CDR3 amino acids: CASSLADSRSYEQYF. CDR3 sequence (DNA): TGTGCCAGCAGCTTAGCGGACTCCCGCTCCTACGAGCAGTACTTC.

The genes are TRBV2 and TRBJ2-1; D call uncertain. Germline V gives CDR1 SNHLY, CDR2 FYNNEI. Trimming shortened V by 2 bases and J by 5 bases, and 10 bases separated the two germline ends. CDR3 length: 14 residues. CDR3 DNA sequence: TGTGCCAGCAGTGAACTATGGGGAAACAATGAGCAGTTCTTC. It encodes CASSELWGNNEQFF.

The CDR3 loop reads CASSEIQGPNTEAFF. CDR3 bases: TGTGCCAGCAGTGAAATTCAGGGGCCGAACACTGAAGCTTTCTTT. This rearrangement joins TRBV6-1 to TRBJ1-1, with a possible D match to TRBD1 (6 bases). The germline V gene encodes CDR1 MNHNS and CDR2 SASEGT. The CDR3 has 15 residues. Trimming cost V 2 bases and J 1 base, with 11 bases left between them.

The chain couples TRBV5-5 to TRBJ1-4; 11 bases map to TRBD1. This CDR3 spans 17 amino acids. The trim removed 4 bases at V and 5 bases at J, leaving 10 bases unmatched. The germline V gene encodes CDR1 SGHKS and CDR2 YYEKEE (reference sequence). The CDR3 bases are TGTGCCAGCAGCCCGTATGGACAGGGGGCTTTGAATGAAAAACTGTTTTTT. It yields the protein CASSPYGQGALNEKLFF.

This clone was detected ten times or more. CDR3 nucleotides: TGTGCCAGCAGCGTCGGGGGAAGTAACTTTAATGAAAAACTGTTTTTT. Encoded protein: CASSVGGSNFNEKLFF. The J gene is TRBJ1-4, the V gene TRBV9; D is possibly TRBD1 (5 bases). The ends were cut back, 2 bases at V and 4 bases at J, with 15 bases in the middle. Germline V gives CDR1 SGDLS, CDR2 YYNGEE. The CDR3 consists of 16 residues. The full variable domain, rest sourced from reference TRBV9 and TRBJ1-4, is DSGVTQTPKHLITATGQRVTLRCSPRSGDLSVYWYQQSLDQGLQFLIQYYNGEERAKGNILERFSAQQFPDLHSELNLSSLELGDSALYFCASSVGGSNFNEKLFFGSGTQLSVL.

V gene TRBV6-1 combines with J gene TRBJ2-7; D perhaps matches TRBD2 (5 bases). The length of the CDR3 is 15 residues. V was shortened by 3 bases and J by 0 bases, with 12 bases between the two germline ends. CDR1 and CDR2 from the germline V gene are MNHNS and SASEGT. The DNA for the CDR3 is TGTGCCAGCAGTGAGGTCGGGAAGGACTCCTACGAGCAGTACTTC. This encodes CASSEVGKDSYEQYF.

A single count supports this clone. The rearrangement uses TRBV5-4 and TRBJ2-5, with no clear D. Trimming removed 5 bases from V and 5 bases from J, with 16 bases in between. Germline V lookup: CDR1 SGHNT, CDR2 YYREEE (reference sequence). This CDR3 has 14 residues. The CDR3 protein is CASSSRTVGETQYF. DNA for the CDR3: TGTGCCAGCAGTTCACGGACGGTAGGGGAGACCCAGTACTTC.

This rearrangement joins TRBV6-5 to TRBJ1-2; D call uncertain. The length of the CDR3 is 12 residues. The V and J ends lost 5 bases and 0 bases respectively, with 4 bases between them. Per the germline V gene, CDR1 is MNHEY and CDR2 is SVGAGI. CDR3 nucleotides: TGTGCCAGCAGTAAAACTAACTATGGCTACACCTTC. Translated, it gives CASSKTNYGYTF.

The rearrangement joins TRBV27 to TRBJ2-3; TRBD2 matches 9 bases. Germline values: CDR1 MNHEY, CDR2 SMNVEV (reference sequence). This CDR3 comprises 14 residues. The V and J ends lost 3 bases and 6 bases, in that order; junction bases with no gene match: 4. This CDR3 is CASSFSGRDDTQYF. Written as DNA, the CDR3 is TGTGCCAGCAGTTTTAGCGGGAGAGACGATACGCAGTATTTT.

CDR3 loop: CASSFAQNTEAFF. CDR3 sequence (DNA): TGTGCCAGCAGCTTTGCGCAGAACACTGAAGCTTTCTTT. The chain joins TRBV5-5 to TRBJ1-1; no reliable D call. CDR1 is SGHKS and CDR2 is YYEKEE in the germline V gene (reference sequence). The CDR3 totals 13 residues. The V gene lost 2 bases and the J gene lost 1 base, with 6 bases spanning the gap.

The rearrangement links TRBV9 to TRBJ2-1; TRBD2 agrees at 8 bases. Trimming cost V 4 bases and J 9 bases; bases outside gene matches: 15. CDR3 size: 16 residues. Germline-derived CDR1 and CDR2 are SGDLS and YYNGEE. Here the CDR3 reads CASSLTTSAPQGEQFF. The CDR3 coding sequence is TGTGCCAGCAGCCTGACGACTAGCGCCCCCCAGGGTGAGCAGTTCTTC. Supplemented by reference TRBV9 and TRBJ2-1, the full variable domain reads DSGVTQTPKHLITATGQRVTLRCSPRSGDLSVYWYQQSLDQGLQFLIQYYNGEERAKGNILERFSAQQFPDLHSELNLSSLELGDSALYFCASSLTTSAPQGEQFFGPGTRLTVL.

The rearrangement joins TRBV10-3 to TRBJ2-5; 12 bases line up with TRBD2. The CDR3 is 13 amino acids. Trimming cost V 9 bases and J 3 bases; bases outside gene matches: 2. CDR1 and CDR2 (germline): ENHRY, SYGVKD. DNA of the CDR3: TGTGCCATTAGGACTAGCGGGGAAGAGACCCAGTACTTC. Translating gives CAIRTSGEETQYF.

The chain has TRBV25-1 and TRBJ1-2, with 8 bases aligning to TRBD1. This CDR3 has 12 amino acids. Germline V gene sequence: CDR1 MGHDK, CDR2 SYGVNS. V lost 8 bases, J lost 7 bases, and 6 bases stayed unmatched. The CDR3 DNA reads TGTGCCAGCGGAGTAACAGGGGGTGGCTACACCTTC. Amino acids: CASGVTGGGYTF.

A single count supports this clone. The chain couples TRBV2 to TRBJ2-7, with TRBD1 matching 9 bases. Looked up from germline, CDR1 is SNHLY and CDR2 is FYNNEI. The CDR3 has 13 amino acids. After removal of 6 bases from V and 2 bases from J, the junction contained 2 bases not matched to a gene. The CDR3 sequence is CASRGTGTYEQYF. CDR3 coding DNA: TGTGCCAGCAGAGGGACAGGGACCTACGAGCAGTACTTC.

This clone showed up just a few times. The CDR3 DNA reads TGCGCCAGCAGCTTGGTGGTAGCGGCCAACAATGAGCAGTTCTTC. Amino acids: CASSLVVAANNEQFF. The chain links TRBV5-1 to TRBJ2-1, with D possibly being TRBD2 (6 bases). The CDR3 runs to 15 residues. Trimming pared 0 bases from V and 5 bases from J, leaving 12 bases between. Germline V gene lookup returns CDR1 SGHRS and CDR2 YFSETQ.

The rearrangement uses TRBV2 and TRBJ1-1; no reliable D call. V shed 1 base and J shed 11 bases, with 8 bases lying between them. This CDR3 has 11 residues. Per the germline V gene, CDR1 is SNHLY and CDR2 is FYNNEI. CDR3 sequence (DNA): TGTGCCAGCAGTGAAGACAAAGGGGCTTTCTTT. This gives the protein CASSEDKGAFF.

The chain uses TRBV5-1 and TRBJ2-5; 10 bases match TRBD1. Germline trimming cut 3 bases from V and 5 bases from J; bases unmatched to any gene: 7. Germline CDR1 and CDR2: SGHRS and YFSETQ. CDR3 length: 15 amino acids. CDR3 DNA sequence: TGCGCCAGCAGCTCAGGACAGGGGGGGGGCGAGACCCAGTACTTC. Its translation is CASSSGQGGGETQYF.

This chain joins TRBV2 and TRBJ2-6; the D is unclear. V gave up 3 bases and J gave up 1 base, with 4 bases separating them. CDR1 is SNHLY, CDR2 FYNNEI, per germline. The CDR3 length is 14 residues. The CDR3 DNA is TGTGCCAGCAGTGACAGGTCTGGGGCCAACGTCCTGACTTTC. Translating gives CASSDRSGANVLTF.

This clone was detected only a few times. The CDR3 DNA is TGTGCCAGCAGCGTAGGGGTAGCGGGAGCAAATGAGCAGTTCTTC. Its translation: CASSVGVAGANEQFF. The chain carries TRBV9 and TRBJ2-1; TRBD2 matches 9 bases. The CDR3 runs 15 residues. V gave up 0 bases and J gave up 7 bases; unmatched junction bases: 5. CDR1 is SGDLS and CDR2 is YYNGEE in the germline V gene.

The chain links TRBV5-1 to TRBJ2-1; 9 bases match TRBD1. The J segment lost 6 bases and the V segment lost 0 bases, leaving 10 bases of the junction unmatched. CDR1 and CDR2 from the germline V gene are SGHRS and YFSETQ. CDR3 length: 17 amino acids. This CDR3 is CASSLAPTGGARNEQFF. The CDR3, as DNA: TGCGCCAGCAGCTTGGCCCCTACAGGGGGCGCACGCAATGAGCAGTTCTTC.

The V gene is TRBV6-5, the J gene TRBJ2-1; TRBD1 aligns across 9 bases. The CDR3 has 14 amino acids. The germline CDR1 and CDR2 sequences are MNHEY and SVGAGI. The junction had 4 bases not matched to a gene; V was cut back by 2 bases and J by 8 bases. The CDR3, as DNA: TGTGCCAGCAGTTACGGGACAGGGTACTATGAGCAGTTCTTC. Translated, it gives CASSYGTGYYEQFF.

This clone has ten or more counts. The rearrangement links TRBV27 to TRBJ1-5; 12 nucleotides line up with TRBD1. V lost 5 bases and J lost 5; bases outside the gene matches: 4. The CDR3 runs to 15 residues. Germline-derived CDR1 and CDR2 are MNHEY and SMNVEV (reference sequence). This CDR3 reads CASSRDRGLHQPQHF. The CDR3 DNA reads TGTGCCAGCAGTAGGGACAGGGGGCTGCATCAGCCCCAGCATTTT.

This clone was seen just once. The chain recombines TRBV5-5 with TRBJ1-5, with D hard to call. Deletions cut 7 bases from V and 1 base from J, with 15 bases between. This CDR3 has 15 residues. CDR1 SGHKS and CDR2 YYEKEE come from the germline V gene (reference sequence). The CDR3 DNA follows: TGTGCCAGCTCCTTTGTTTCTGGCAGCAATCAGCCCCAGCATTTT. Translation: CASSFVSGSNQPQHF.

This clone was seen only a few times. This chain connects TRBV4-2 to TRBJ1-5, with D possibly being TRBD1 (5 bases). With 4 bases removed from V and 7 bases from J, the gap between germline ends came to 20 bases. CDR3 length equals 16 residues. Germline V lookup: CDR1 LGHNA, CDR2 YNFKEQ. This CDR3 reads CASSPTDGRVRQPQHF. DNA for the CDR3: TGTGCCAGCAGCCCAACGGACGGCAGGGTTCGGCAGCCCCAGCATTTT.